This T cell receptor (beta chain) comes out of a study of T cell changes during pregnancy in multiple sclerosis. Only in-frame clones appear in the TCRdb table, and some are missing; sequencing was by immunoSEQ multiplex PCR. The sample shows about 110,000 clones, about 90% of them seen only once. The TCR was taken from a female donor in good health, enrolled as a control in a pregnancy study. This material consisted of peripheral blood, taken in the third trimester of pregnancy.

The CDR3 DNA reads TGCGCCAGCAGCTTGGGCAGGTTGAACACTGAAGCTTTCTTT. Amino acids: CASSLGRLNTEAFF. The V gene is TRBV5-1, the J gene TRBJ1-1; D uncertain. The germline CDR1 and CDR2 sequences are SGHRS and YFSETQ. CDR3 length: 14 residues. The V and J ends lost 0 bases and 0 bases respectively, with 6 bases between them.